The source of this T cell receptor (beta chain) is a study of blood T cell repertoires in COVID-19. Germline V lookup: CDR1 PRHDT, CDR2 FYEKMQ (reference sequence). The CDR3 runs to 15 residues. Unmatched junction bases numbered 8, after V lost 5 bases and J lost 9 bases. Profiling relied on immunoSEQ multiplex PCR, and the TCRdb table lists in-frame clones only, not all of them. The sample includes 130,000 to 150,000 clones, 79% seen only once; the top ten take roughly 3.6%. V usage is TRBV13 and J usage is TRBJ2-1, with 12 bases aligning to TRBD2. The clonotype comes from a man in his 60s with acute or convalescent COVID-19. Material: peripheral blood. CDR3 loop: CASSTRLAGEVEQFF. For the CDR3, the DNA is TGTGCCAGCAGCACCCGACTAGCGGGAGAGGTTGAGCAGTTCTTC.